The 7 T cell receptor beta chains presented below share a single source sample, sequenced in a study of identical twins. TCRdb fed the 5' RACE reads into MiXCR, producing one record per CDR3 protein. The sample shows 1.5 million to 2 million distinct CDR3 sequences, around 33% of them seen only once. The sample consisted of cord blood. Every receptor here comes from a newborn girl in good health.

This chain uses TRBV15 with TRBJ2-1; no reliable D call. Germline V gene data show CDR1 as LNHNV and CDR2 as YYDKDF (reference sequence). The CDR3 is made up of 14 amino acids. Between the trimmed V and J ends, which lost 3 bases and 3 bases, there was a span of 9 bases. The CDR3 spells CATSRETDYNEQFF. The CDR3 nucleotides read TGTGCCACCAGCAGGGAGACTGACTACAATGAGCAGTTCTTC.

As concerns this clonotype: A much larger clone differs by one base, so this may be a read error. J is TRBJ1-2 and V is TRBV29-1; D is unresolved. There are 12 residues in the CDR3. V shed 4 bases and J shed 7 bases, with 13 bases lying between them. Per the germline V gene, CDR1 is SQVTM and CDR2 is ANQGSEA. The CDR3 region is CSVVQRLSGYTF. The CDR3, as DNA: TGCAGCGTTGTACAGCGGTTAAGTGGCTACACCTTC.

The chain is built from TRBV11-1 and TRBJ2-3; 7 bases align to TRBD2. Germline trimming cut 4 bases from V and 10 bases from J; bases unmatched to any gene: 20. The CDR3 has 17 residues. Per the germline V gene, CDR1 is SGHAT and CDR2 is FQDESV (reference sequence). This CDR3 is CASSYSTLAAPTLPQYF. CDR3 in DNA: TGTGCCAGCAGCTATTCAACCCTAGCGGCCCCTACGCTTCCGCAGTATTTT.

This clonotype was counted only a few times. The rearrangement uses TRBV10-3 and TRBJ1-2; tentative D call: TRBD1 (5 bases). CDR1 ENHRY and CDR2 SYGVKD come from the germline V gene. The CDR3 runs 15 residues. The V end lost 4 bases, the J end lost 1 base, and 13 bases lay between the germline ends. CDR3 bases: TGTGCCATCAGTGGTGGGGCGGCGGGTAACTATGGCTACACCTTC. This sequence encodes CAISGGAAGNYGYTF.

The count of this clonotype is one. The chain joins TRBV3-1 to TRBJ2-1; 10 nucleotides align to TRBD2. Looked up from germline, CDR1 is LGHDT and CDR2 is YNNKEL (reference sequence). This CDR3 region has 17 residues. The V gene end was trimmed by 2 bases and the J gene end by 9 bases; junction bases not matched to a gene: 13. The CDR3: CASSQSYGTSVVGEQFF. The CDR3, as DNA: TGTGCCAGCAGCCAATCCTACGGGACTAGCGTTGTGGGTGAGCAGTTCTTC.

This clonotype was seen a handful of times. The chain is built from TRBV10-3 and TRBJ2-3, with D unclear. CDR1 is ENHRY and CDR2 is SYGVKD in the germline V gene. The V end was cut by 1 base, the J end by 2 bases, with 10 bases between. The CDR3 is 15 amino acids. CDR3 sequence reads: CAISEFTRHTDTQYF. CDR3 coding DNA: TGTGCCATCAGTGAGTTTACGAGGCACACAGATACGCAGTATTTT.

This chain uses TRBV3-1 with TRBJ1-1; no clear D. Trimming took 1 base from V and 0 from J, leaving 9 bases between them. This CDR3 has 15 amino acids. Germline V gene sequence: CDR1 LGHDT, CDR2 YNNKEL (reference sequence). The CDR3 here is CASSQASRLNTEAFF. The CDR3 coding sequence is TGTGCCAGCAGCCAAGCGTCCAGACTGAACACTGAAGCTTTCTTT.